This is a list of T cell receptor beta chains from one sample in a study of cytomegalovirus exposure and HLA in healthy donors. Measured with immunoSEQ multiplex PCR; TCRdb has only the in-frame clones, and not every one. The sample yields roughly 130,000 clones, roughly 80% seen once. The sequenced sample consisted of PBMCs. Receptor source: a male donor in good health and CMV-seronegative. The CDR3 runs from the conserved cysteine through the conserved F or W. A D gene is named only where the DNA matches it firmly. Clone size is shown for a subset of rows, as once, few, many or a class of expanded clone.

CDR3 DNA	CDR3 protein	clone size	D gene	V gene	J gene
TGTGCCAGCAACGGAGAAAGCCAAGAGACCCAGTACTTC	CASNGESQETQYF	.	.	TRBV2	TRBJ2-5
TGTGCCATCAGTGGAGACAGGGTCCAATCTGGAAACACCATATATTTT	CAISGDRVQSGNTIYF	.	TRBD1	TRBV10-3	TRBJ1-3
TGTGCCTGGTCTGCAGACTATAATTCACCCCTCCACTTT	CAWSADYNSPLHF	.	.	TRBV30	TRBJ1-6
TGTGCCAGCAAACTAGCGGGAGAAGAGACCCAGTACTTC	CASKLAGEETQYF	.	TRBD2	TRBV28	TRBJ2-5
TGTGCCAGTAGTTCAAGCGTACTCACAGATACGCAGTATTTT	CASSSSVLTDTQYF	few	.	TRBV19	TRBJ2-3
TGTGCCTGGACCGCTGCCGGACAGGGAGGCACAGATACGCAGTATTTT	CAWTAAGQGGTDTQYF	few	TRBD1	TRBV30	TRBJ2-3
TGTGCCAGAGGGGGGGGATATAGCAATCAGCCCCAGCATTTT	CARGGGYSNQPQHF	.	.	TRBV6-5	TRBJ1-5
TGTGCCACCAGCAGGGGAGGGACGGGGGTAGGGGCTTTCTTT	CATSRGGTGVGAFF	.	.	TRBV15	TRBJ1-1
TGTGCCAGCGCCCGGCAGGGTCCAGATACGCAGTATTTT	CASARQGPDTQYF	.	.	TRBV6-5	TRBJ2-3
TGTGCCAGCACGCGGGGGGCGACTGAAGCTTTCTTT	CASTRGATEAFF	.	.	TRBV7-9	TRBJ1-1
TGTGCCAGCACTAACCGATTGGAGGGCTACACCTTC	CASTNRLEGYTF	.	.	TRBV9	TRBJ1-2
TGTGCCAGCACGGAACAGTCCTCCTACAATGAGCAGTTCTTC	CASTEQSSYNEQFF	.	.	TRBV2	TRBJ2-1
TGTGCCAGCAGTATACCCTGGGGGAGGGGTGGAGGGGGTGAGCAGTTCTTC	CASSIPWGRGGGGEQFF	once	.	TRBV27	TRBJ2-1
TGTGCCTCCCGGGATTCTGGAAACACCATATATTTT	CASRDSGNTIYF	.	.	TRBV10-3	TRBJ1-3
TGTGCCTGGAGTAGGGGGGGCCTTAATGAAAAACTGTTTTTT	CAWSRGGLNEKLFF	.	.	TRBV30	TRBJ1-4
TGTGCCGTTCGGGGGGGAGAGACCTTTGAGCAGTTCTTC	CAVRGGETFEQFF	few	.	TRBV21-1	TRBJ2-1
TGTGCCAGCAACCTTGGGGGGACCGGGGAGCTGTTTTTT	CASNLGGTGELFF	.	.	TRBV7-9	TRBJ2-2
TGTGCCAGCGGATCAGGACTAGCGGCCTACAATGAGCAGTTCTTC	CASGSGLAAYNEQFF	few	TRBD2	TRBV6-5	TRBJ2-1
TGTGCCAGCAGTTTAAGTGGGGGACAGGGCCTTCTCTATGGCTACACCTTC	CASSLSGGQGLLYGYTF	few	TRBD1	TRBV27	TRBJ1-2
TGCGCCAGCAGCGCCCGGACAGGGAACACTGAAGCTTTCTTT	CASSARTGNTEAFF	.	TRBD1	TRBV5-1	TRBJ1-1
TGTGCCAGCACCACGGGGGGGAGCTACGAGCAGTACTTC	CASTTGGSYEQYF	.	TRBD2	TRBV7-8	TRBJ2-7
TGCAGCGTTGTAGGGGGGGATTTTAGCGAGCAGTACTTC	CSVVGGDFSEQYF	.	.	TRBV29-1	TRBJ2-7
TGTGCCAGCCGAGCGGGGGGGACAGATACGCAGTATTTT	CASRAGGTDTQYF	.	TRBD2	TRBV13	TRBJ2-3
TGTGCCAGCATTGATGACCGGGACAGGGTAGTTAAAAATGAGCAGTTCTTC	CASIDDRDRVVKNEQFF	.	TRBD1	TRBV28	TRBJ2-1
TGCGCCAGCAGCGACAGGGGACCGCATGAGCAGTACTTC	CASSDRGPHEQYF	.	TRBD1	TRBV5-1	TRBJ2-7
TGTGCCAGCAGTCCCCCGGTTGGTGAGCAGTTCTTC	CASSPPVGEQFF	.	.	TRBV6-6	TRBJ2-1